The entry below describes one T cell receptor (beta chain). Its antigen is still unknown. No much larger clonotype is one base removed from it; base qualities were not supplied. The sample originates from a study of blood T cell repertoires in COVID-19 (dated by TCRdb to about 2020). With regard to the full study: Samples covering the acute and convalescent phases of COVID-19 were provided by collaborators in the United States, Italy and Spain. The prospective study material was composed of cDNA or gDNA derived from T cells, B-cell-depleted T cells, or PBMCs. Subjects who had been exposed to COVID-19, were actively infected with it, or had recovered from it provided the deeply sampled blood TCRbeta repertoires that made up the dataset. The repertoires were released in a freely available public database intended as a resource for research on the immune response to SARS-CoV-2. The samples were drawn from the first 160 participants of the ongoing ImmuneRACE study and from some 1,300 subjects provided by 6 global collaborators. Sample metadata almost always included a de-identified subject ID, COVID-19 status, age in years and sex. HLA class I and class II types, where available, came from metadata supplied by the sample provider rather than from assay-based typing.

Participants in the prospective study were aged roughly 18 to 100 years, lived in 20 to 25 United States geographic areas, and enrolled through a virtual design. To assign participants to cohorts, the prospective study relied on clinical history that participants themselves reported in a screening survey and a study questionnaire. In the prospective study, whole blood, serum and a nasopharyngeal or oropharyngeal swab were collected from each participant by mobile phlebotomists. Prospective study participants could optionally give additional blood draws and questionnaires over an approximately 2-month period. Before DNA extraction, prospective study blood samples were shipped either frozen or at room temperature. TCRbeta CDR3 regions were amplified from genomic DNA by means of the immunoSEQ Assay, a bias-controlled multiplex PCR. The paper's data handling went like this. The number of nucleated cells in each sample was estimated from the amplification of reference gene primers within the assay. To quantify the absolute abundance of each unique TCRbeta CDR3 rearrangement, sequence reads were collapsed and filtered. For each sample, productive Simpson clonality was calculated as the square root of Simpson's diversity index across productive rearrangements. As stored in TCRdb, this immuneACCESS dataset retains in-frame rearrangements with V and J assigned. A fraction of the clones does not appear; measured against another copy, unresolved V genes explain less than half of the discrepancy, and the remainder lacks a known reason. The V and J calls and clone size come from that table; D and trimming were worked out from the DNA. This sample lists 200,000 to 300,000 clones; about 87% were detected once. Roughly 2.3% of the sample lies in the top ten.

Summary of the overall study and its limitations: The amount of clinical and demographic metadata varied by source and participant and was provided uncurated.

Via the germline V gene, CDR1 is SGHTA and CDR2 FQGNSA. Relative to germline, V is missing 7 bases and J is missing 2 bases, with 6 bases of the junction outside any gene match. From cysteine to phenylalanine, the CDR3 is 15 amino acids long. The sequence is cut down to CDR3 DNA, 45 bases in frame from base 1. Specimen: PBMCs or T cells enriched from blood (not recorded which). The chain uses TRBV7-2 and TRBJ2-5; 11 middle bases align to TRBD2. The origin of this receptor is a woman between 35 and 50 years old with acute COVID-19. The CDR3 corresponds to CASTITSGGQETQYF. Here is the DNA: TGTGCCAGCACCATTACTAGCGGGGGTCAAGAGACCCAGTACTTC.